This TCR beta chain derives from a study of cytomegalovirus exposure and HLA in healthy donors (dated by TCRdb to about 2017). With regard to the full study: According to a later analysis, one platform produced both the 100 to 150 validation repertoires and the 670 or so repertoires of the first cohort. The study was designed to test whether signatures of past pathogen exposure could be identified by cataloging public T cell receptors. In addition to the first cohort of roughly 700 subjects, a separate validation cohort of 120 different subjects was used. To predict cytomegalovirus infection status, the study brought together high-throughput TCR immunosequencing, statistical association of individual TCRs with disease status, and machine learning. Overall study results and their limits: A few of the identified cytomegalovirus-associated TCR beta chains were confirmed in vitro to be specific for cytomegalovirus antigens. A total of 150 to 200 TCR beta chains were listed by the study as associated with cytomegalovirus. The classifier was reported to diagnose cytomegalovirus status with high specificity and sensitivity in both the original and validation cohorts. All 120 or so repertoires were used to score co-occurrence in the validation cohort in a later analysis, because that analysis had no HLA typing for the cohort. A later analysis found that TCRs clustered in the first cohort also tended to co-occur in the 120 validation repertoires, with approximately 95% of cluster scores above 0. The authors suggested that the approach could potentially be extended to other disease states and immunological phenotypes. Most TCR sequences were seen in very few donors, while some public TCRs were found in many individuals.

The donors were included in the validation cohort of 100 to 150 subjects, a group kept apart from the approximately 700-subject first cohort. Library preparation used the immunoSEQ multiplex PCR assay. On the authors' methods: To diagnose cytomegalovirus status from the catalog of TCR beta chain sequences, a statistical classification framework was built. The table comes from immuneACCESS by way of TCRdb, which keeps in-frame sequences with V and J called. Part of the clones is missing from these tables; in studies checked, under half for an unresolved V gene and the rest for unknown reasons. From that table come the V and J calls and clone size; the DNA was used to work out D and trimming. The sample yields 250,000 to 400,000 clones; approximately 86% were counted once. The ten top clones hold around 1% of the sample. Concerning this clone: The specificity of this receptor is unknown. There are no base qualities to consult, and no much larger clone falls within one base.

The V end gives up 0 bases and the J end 6 bases, leaving 7 bases in the junction not matched to a gene. CDR1 and CDR2 are drawn from the germline V gene: KGHSH, LQKENI. The CDR3 runs 16 amino acids, cysteine and phenylalanine included. Only the CDR3 DNA is retained, 48 bases long and in frame from the first base. The sequencing sample was made of PBMCs. The sequence came from a man between 25 and 39 years old in good health and CMV-seronegative. The V gene is TRBV18 and the J gene is TRBJ1-5; 8 middle bases align to TRBD1. Here the CDR3 is given as CASSPPAGQAFQPQHF. The DNA sequence reads TGTGCCAGCTCACCACCGGCGGGACAGGCTTTTCAGCCCCAGCATTTT. The entire variable domain, with the stretches around the CDR3 drawn from the reference TRBV18 and TRBJ1-5 proteins, is NAGVMQNPRHLVRRRGQEARLRCSPMKGHSHVYWYRQLPEEGLKFMVYLQKENIIDESGMPKERFSAEFPKEGPSILRIQQVVRGDSAAYFCASSPPAGQAFQPQHFGDGTRLSIL.